Each of the 32 T cell receptor beta chains below was sequenced from the same sample in a study of shared clonotypes between healthy human individuals. CD45RO negativity and positive selection for CCR7 defined naive CD8 cells, a population that excluded terminally differentiated effector memory CD45RA+ cells. The data were produced by immunoSEQ multiplex PCR, yet TCRdb's version contains in-frame clones alone and is incomplete. Of some 2.1 million clones detected, approximately 95% appear once; the ten largest clones hold roughly 1%. The specimen was naive CD8+ T cells sorted from blood. These receptors were collected from a man between 18 and 29 years old in good health.

The V gene is TRBV27, the J gene TRBJ2-1, with D unclear. Germline CDR1 MNHEY, CDR2 SMNVEV (reference sequence). CDR3 length: 17 amino acids. V shed 3 bases and J shed 0 bases, with 15 bases lying between them. The CDR3 sequence is CASSLKGYIPSYNEQFF. The CDR3 region has the DNA TGTGCCAGCAGTTTGAAAGGTTACATCCCCTCCTACAATGAGCAGTTCTTC.

The chain couples TRBV27 to TRBJ2-7, with 11 bases aligning to TRBD1. Germline V gives CDR1 MNHEY, CDR2 SMNVEV (reference sequence). V lost 3 bases and J lost 3; bases outside the gene matches: 4. CDR3 length: 15 residues. The CDR3 region has the DNA TGTGCCAGCAGTTTTGGGACAGGGGGGATCTACGAGCAGTACTTC. Its protein product is CASSFGTGGIYEQYF.

The V gene is TRBV10-1, the J gene TRBJ2-7; TRBD1 agrees at 9 bases. Germline CDR1 and CDR2: WNHNN and SYGVQD (reference sequence). CDR3 length: 14 residues. V lost 6 bases to trimming and J lost 6 bases; unmatched junction nucleotides: 9. Here the CDR3 reads CASSVLTGGGEQYF. CDR3 DNA: TGCGCCAGCAGCGTACTAACAGGGGGCGGCGAGCAGTACTTC.

As concerns this clone: At the DNA level, this CDR3 is encoded by other sequences in the same sample as well. The chain combines TRBV28 with TRBJ1-5; D not certain. Germline values: CDR1 MDHEN, CDR2 SYDVKM. This CDR3 has 13 residues. V was pared by 5 bases and J by 7 bases, with 12 bases between. CDR3 protein: CASSTGGSQPQHF. CDR3 in DNA: TGTGCCAGCAGTACGGGAGGTTCCCAGCCCCAGCATTTT.

CDR3 loop: CASSDPSTTGEQFF. CDR3 bases: TGTGCCAGCAGTGATCCCTCAACCACAGGTGAGCAGTTCTTC. This chain connects TRBV25-1 to TRBJ2-1; weak D call: TRBD1 (5 bases). This CDR3 has 14 residues. Per the germline V gene, CDR1 is MGHDK and CDR2 is SYGVNS. The V and J ends lost 3 bases and 9 bases respectively, with 15 bases between them.

The CDR3 region is CASSLVTEQETQYF. CDR3 DNA: TGTGCCAGCAGCTTAGTTACCGAACAAGAGACCCAGTACTTC. The chain links TRBV7-6 to TRBJ2-5; D uncertain. V was cut by 1 base and J by 2 bases, with 8 bases left in between. Germline assignment: CDR1 SGHVS and CDR2 FNYEAQ. The CDR3 length is 14 residues.

This chain uses TRBV7-9 with TRBJ2-7; D uncertain. The CDR3 extends over 12 amino acids. The V gene lost 5 bases and the J gene lost 5 bases, with 10 bases spanning the gap. Germline V gene lookup returns CDR1 SEHNR and CDR2 FQNEAQ (reference sequence). CDR3 DNA: TGTGCCAGCAGCATTAAAGGTCACGAGCAGTACTTC. Its translation: CASSIKGHEQYF.

V gene TRBV9 combines with J gene TRBJ2-1; 11 bases are a match to TRBD2. Germline V gene data show CDR1 as SGDLS and CDR2 as YYNGEE. V lost 3 bases, J lost 6 bases, and 8 bases stayed unmatched. The CDR3 is 16 residues long. The CDR3 spells CASSAGLAGGPNEQFF. The DNA for the CDR3 is TGTGCCAGCAGCGCGGGGCTAGCGGGGGGCCCCAATGAGCAGTTCTTC.

The rearrangement uses TRBV6-5 and TRBJ1-3, with 9 bases aligning to TRBD1. Germline V CDR1 and CDR2: MNHEY, SVGAGI. V lost 10 bases and J lost 3; bases outside the gene matches: 7. This CDR3 has 14 residues. Here the CDR3 reads CAISEDRGGNTIYF. In DNA, the CDR3 is TGTGCCATCAGCGAGGACAGGGGTGGAAACACCATATATTTT.

The rearrangement links TRBV2 to TRBJ2-1, with D perhaps TRBD2 (5 bases). The CDR3 extends over 14 amino acids. Germline V gene data show CDR1 as SNHLY and CDR2 as FYNNEI. The germline V and J ends were trimmed by 8 bases and 4 bases, with 15 bases remaining between them. The CDR3 nucleotides read TGTGCCAGCGATTTGGCGGGCCTTTACAATGAGCAGTTCTTC. Translating it yields CASDLAGLYNEQFF.

Comments on this clone: In the same sample, other DNA sequences code for this CDR3. This chain uses TRBV6-5 with TRBJ1-2; D is uncertain. This CDR3 is built from 13 residues. Germline V gene lookup returns CDR1 MNHEY and CDR2 SVGAGI. The V gene lost 0 bases and the J gene lost 2 bases, with 4 bases spanning the gap. The CDR3 loop reads CASSYSTNYGYTF. CDR3 DNA sequence: TGTGCCAGCAGTTACTCCACGAACTATGGCTACACCTTC.

This chain links TRBV4-1 with TRBJ2-7; TRBD1 aligns across 8 bases. The CDR3 is made up of 14 amino acids. The V and J ends lost 5 bases and 1 base, in that order; junction bases with no gene match: 4. Germline V lookup: CDR1 MGHRA, CDR2 YSYEKL. This CDR3 is CASSYDRGSYEQYF. The CDR3 DNA reads TGCGCCAGCAGCTACGACAGGGGTTCCTACGAGCAGTACTTC.

The rearrangement joins TRBV28 to TRBJ2-1; 15 bases agree with TRBD2. Losses at the gene ends were 6 bases for V and 9 bases for J; bases not matched to a gene: 6. CDR1 and CDR2 (germline): MDHEN, SYDVKM. The CDR3 is made up of 15 amino acids. CDR3 sequence (DNA): TGTGCCAGCAGCTGGACTAGCGGGGGGGCCGGTGAGCAGTTCTTC. It is translated as CASSWTSGGAGEQFF.

To note about this clone: Other DNA sequences in this specimen translate into the identical CDR3. The chain employs TRBV30 and TRBJ2-3; D uncertain. The ends were cut back, 0 bases at V and 0 bases at J, with 4 bases in the middle. The CDR3 contains 13 residues. Per the germline V gene, CDR1 is GTSNPN and CDR2 is SVGIG (reference sequence). As DNA, the CDR3 is TGTGCCTGGAGTGTACTTAGCACAGATACGCAGTATTTT. Its protein is CAWSVLSTDTQYF.

The chain recombines TRBV6-5 with TRBJ1-1; D not certain. CDR1 and CDR2 (germline): MNHEY, SVGAGI. The V and J ends lost 6 bases and 1 base respectively, with 9 bases between them. The CDR3 has 13 residues. Here the CDR3 reads CASRARTNTEAFF. The CDR3 nucleotides read TGTGCCAGCAGAGCAAGGACGAACACTGAAGCTTTCTTT.

The V gene is TRBV15, the J gene TRBJ1-5, with a tentative D call TRBD1 (5 bases). The length of the CDR3 is 17 residues. Trimming took off 8 bases at V and 0 bases at J, with 20 bases between the two ends. Germline V lookup: CDR1 LNHNV, CDR2 YYDKDF (reference sequence). CDR3 coding DNA: TGTGCCACCTCGGGGATCGAGGGACTCCCTAGCAATCAGCCCCAGCATTTT. It is translated as CATSGIEGLPSNQPQHF.

A remark on this clone: Additional DNA sequences in this sample encode the identical CDR3. The rearrangement links TRBV28 to TRBJ1-1, with D tentatively TRBD1 (5 bases). This CDR3 is 13 amino acids long. CDR1 MDHEN and CDR2 SYDVKM come from the germline V gene. V was shortened by 3 bases and J by 3 bases, with 8 bases between the two germline ends. DNA of the CDR3: TGTGCCAGCAGTTTTGTGGGGGACACTGAAGCTTTCTTT. This sequence encodes CASSFVGDTEAFF.

The chain combines TRBV4-1 with TRBJ1-6, with 9 bases fitting TRBD1. Germline CDR1 and CDR2: MGHRA and YSYEKL. The CDR3 contains 18 residues. Trimming at V came to 3 bases and at J to 6 bases, leaving 12 bases not matched to a gene. In nucleotides, the CDR3 is TGCGCCAGCAGCCAGCTCGGGGGAAGGACAGGGGCTAATTCACCCCTCCACTTT. The encoded protein is CASSQLGGRTGANSPLHF.

This rearrangement joins TRBV7-8 to TRBJ2-5, with a tentative D call TRBD1 (5 bases). V was pared by 3 bases and J by 0 bases, with 14 bases between. CDR1 SGHVS and CDR2 FQNEAQ come from the germline V gene. The CDR3 consists of 16 residues. In DNA, the CDR3 is TGTGCCAGCAGCTTTAATTGGGGCCGAGACCAAGAGACCCAGTACTTC. Protein: CASSFNWGRDQETQYF.

This clone was detected once. The rearrangement links TRBV18 to TRBJ2-2, with 9 bases that match TRBD1. Germline CDR1 reads KGHSH; CDR2 reads LQKENI. The CDR3 totals 16 residues. V was clipped by 2 bases and J by 7 bases; unmatched bases: 8. The CDR3 nucleotides read TGTGCCAGCTCACCAACCGGGACAGGGTTAATCGGGGAGCTGTTTTTT. It translates to CASSPTGTGLIGELFF.

In this sample, this clone turned up a few times. The chain employs TRBV28 and TRBJ2-3; 9 bases agree with TRBD1. V shed 2 bases, J shed 1 base, and the junction held 1 base outside the gene matches. The CDR3 covers 15 residues. Germline V gene sequence: CDR1 MDHEN, CDR2 SYDVKM. The CDR3, as DNA: TGTGCCAGCAGTTTAGGGGACAGGGGCACAGATACGCAGTATTTT. Translated, it gives CASSLGDRGTDTQYF.

This sequence joins TRBV19 and TRBJ1-5; D is possibly TRBD1 (5 bases). Germline CDR1 is LNHDA and CDR2 is SQIVND (reference sequence). V was cut by 10 bases and J by 9 bases, with 22 bases left in between. This CDR3 has 14 residues. CDR3 nucleotides: TGTGCCATGGGCAAAACCGGGACGGTCTCGCCCCAGCATTTT. Protein: CAMGKTGTVSPQHF.

CDR3 sequence: CASSLGSGGTDSYEQYF. The DNA of the CDR3 is TGTGCCAGCAGCTTAGGTTCCGGGGGCACCGATTCTTACGAGCAGTACTTC. The chain links TRBV7-6 to TRBJ2-7; the D gene could be TRBD1 or TRBD2 (6 bases each). The ends were cut back, 1 base at V and 4 bases at J, with 20 bases in the middle. This CDR3 has 17 amino acids. Germline loops: CDR1 SGHVS, CDR2 FNYEAQ.

The gene calls are TRBV2 and TRBJ2-7; tentative D call: TRBD2 (5 bases). The CDR3 extends over 14 amino acids. Trimming removed 7 bases from V and 0 bases from J, with 13 bases in between. Germline-derived CDR1 and CDR2 are SNHLY and FYNNEI. The CDR3 here is CASTPDFSSYEQYF. The CDR3 DNA reads TGTGCCAGCACCCCGGACTTTTCCTCCTACGAGCAGTACTTC.

J is TRBJ2-7 and V is TRBV7-8, with 8 bases identical to TRBD1. J was trimmed by 4 bases and V by 4 bases; bases with no gene match: 15. This CDR3 has 17 amino acids. Per the germline V gene, CDR1 is SGHVS and CDR2 is FQNEAQ. The CDR3 sequence: CASSSGGYRFPEYEQYF. In nucleotides, the CDR3 is TGTGCCAGCAGCTCAGGGGGCTACAGGTTCCCTGAGTACGAGCAGTACTTC.

This chain links TRBV9 with TRBJ1-2; D is uncertain. The germline CDR1 and CDR2 sequences are SGDLS and YYNGEE. The length of the CDR3 is 15 residues. V was pared by 6 bases and J by 0 bases, with 15 bases between. CDR3 amino acids: CASTLPLTANYGYTF. Here the CDR3 DNA reads TGTGCCAGCACATTACCGCTGACGGCTAACTATGGCTACACCTTC. Drawing the rest from reference TRBV9 and TRBJ1-2, the complete variable domain is DSGVTQTPKHLITATGQRVTLRCSPRSGDLSVYWYQQSLDQGLQFLIQYYNGEERAKGNILERFSAQQFPDLHSELNLSSLELGDSALYFCASTLPLTANYGYTFGSGTRLTVV.

The chain is built from TRBV2 and TRBJ1-2; TRBD1 is a possible D gene (5 bases). The germline gives CDR1 SNHLY, CDR2 FYNNEI. The CDR3 runs to 14 residues. The V gene lost 9 bases and the J gene lost 3 bases, with 17 bases spanning the gap. The CDR3 coding sequence is TGTGCCAGTCTGGGGCACCTGGGGGACTATGGCTACACCTTC. Its protein is CASLGHLGDYGYTF.

The gene calls are TRBV7-8 and TRBJ1-1; tentative D call: TRBD1 (5 bases). Germline V lookup: CDR1 SGHVS, CDR2 FQNEAQ. Trimming took off 5 bases at V and 4 bases at J, with 23 bases between the two ends. This CDR3 region has 17 residues. CDR3 protein: CASSTTGIGRRGTEAFF. The CDR3 region has the DNA TGTGCCAGCAGCACGACGGGAATTGGCCGGAGGGGCACTGAAGCTTTCTTT.

The chain employs TRBV19 and TRBJ2-4; no firm D call. Germline V gives CDR1 LNHDA, CDR2 SQIVND (reference sequence). This CDR3 comprises 16 residues. The V end lost 7 bases, the J end lost 1 base, and 17 bases lay between the germline ends. CDR3 sequence reads: CASMGESWLAKNIQYF. CDR3 DNA: TGTGCCAGTATGGGCGAGAGCTGGTTGGCCAAAAACATTCAGTACTTC. The full variable domain, rest sourced from reference TRBV19 and TRBJ2-4, is DGGITQSPKYLFRKEGQNVTLSCEQNLNHDAMYWYRQDPGQGLRLIYYSQIVNDFQKGDIAEGYSVSREKKESFPLTVTSAQKNPTAFYLCASMGESWLAKNIQYFGAGTRLSVL.

Remarks on this clone: Other nucleotide sequences in the sample specify the same CDR3. The chain employs TRBV4-1 and TRBJ1-1; D unclear. V was shortened by 1 base and J by 2 bases, with 5 bases between the two germline ends. The V gene's germline CDR1 is MGHRA and CDR2 YSYEKL. The CDR3 is 13 residues long. The CDR3 region is CASSQGENTEAFF. For the CDR3, the DNA is TGCGCCAGCAGCCAAGGCGAAAACACTGAAGCTTTCTTT.

V and J are TRBV7-9 and TRBJ2-1; D is possibly TRBD2 (7 bases). In germline, CDR1 is SEHNR, CDR2 FQNEAQ (reference sequence). The CDR3 is 18 amino acids. Trimming left V 3 bases short and J 4 bases short, with 22 bases between. In DNA form, the CDR3 reads TGTGCCAGCAGCTTTTGGGAAACCAGGGGAGGGCCTTACAATGAGCAGTTCTTC. It specifies CASSFWETRGGPYNEQFF.

CDR3 protein: CASSSREVFYEQYF. The CDR3 DNA sequence: TGTGCCAGCTCATCCAGGGAAGTCTTCTACGAGCAGTACTTC. The rearrangement uses TRBV18 and TRBJ2-7; D might be TRBD1 (5 bases). Trimming cost V 5 bases and J 3 bases, with 14 bases left between them. This CDR3 comprises 14 residues. Germline V gives CDR1 KGHSH, CDR2 LQKENI.